This TCR beta chain was obtained from a study of T cells after yellow fever vaccination. Broader study findings: There was a small share of clonotypes that showed up in both the CD4 and CD8 compartments. A faster peak, day 5 versus 15, was reached by the weaker secondary response.

5'RACE template switching produced TCR cDNA carrying a universal primer site and UMIs. TCRdb fed the 5' RACE reads into MiXCR, producing one record per CDR3 protein. The table records 250,000 to 400,000 distinct CDR3 sequences, roughly 4.3% of them present only once. Germline V gene sequence: CDR1 LGHNA, CDR2 YSLEER. This CDR3 region has 16 residues. V was trimmed by 1 base and J by 5 bases, leaving 12 bases between them. There are a few counts of this clonotype. Its antigen is unknown. The source of this sequence is a man younger than 35 who received the YFV17D yellow fever vaccine. The rearrangement uses TRBV4-3 and TRBJ1-6; D is unresolved. The material was PBMCs, obtained 5 days after the yellow fever booster vaccination. The CDR3 sequence is CASSQVVGQDNSPLHF. For the CDR3, the DNA is TGCGCCAGCAGCCAAGTTGTCGGGCAGGATAATTCACCCCTCCACTTT.